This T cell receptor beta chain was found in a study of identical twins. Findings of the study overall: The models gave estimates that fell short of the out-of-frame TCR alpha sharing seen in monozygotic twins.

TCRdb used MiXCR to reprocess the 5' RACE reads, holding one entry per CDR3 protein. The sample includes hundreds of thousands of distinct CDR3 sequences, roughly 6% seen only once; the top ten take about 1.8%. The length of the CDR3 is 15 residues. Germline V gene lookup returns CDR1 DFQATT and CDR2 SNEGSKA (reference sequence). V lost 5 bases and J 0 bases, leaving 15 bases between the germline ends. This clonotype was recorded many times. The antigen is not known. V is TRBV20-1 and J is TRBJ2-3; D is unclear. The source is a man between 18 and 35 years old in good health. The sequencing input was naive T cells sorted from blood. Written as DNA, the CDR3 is TGCAGTGCTCCCTCCGGGCGTCCTAGCACAGATACGCAGTATTTT. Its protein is CSAPSGRPSTDTQYF.